This TCR beta chain stems from a study of beta chain features in type 1 diabetes. Study findings and constraints: HLA influence on TCRB rearrangement stayed unresolved here.

CD45RO/CCR7/CD25/CD127/CD95/CD27 separated CD4+ naive, central memory, regulatory and stem cell-like memory cells by sorting. The sample holds a few counts of this clone. Antigen specificity is unknown. Of the isolated RNA, all was reverse transcribed, and so the sequenced material was expressed TCRB transcripts. Data came from immunoSEQ multiplex PCR; TCRdb stores just in-frame clones and leaves some out. The table has 130,000 to 150,000 clones, roughly 50% seen once; the top ten hold 0.4% to 0.5%. The sample comprised Tregs from blood. The sequence was collected from a man younger than 35 in good health.

The chain's CDR3 is CASSPDRVGYTF. The CDR3 DNA reads TGTGCCAGCAGCCCCGACAGGGTTGGCTACACCTTC. The V and J genes are TRBV7-2 and TRBJ1-2, with TRBD1 identical over 7 bases. The germline V gene encodes CDR1 SGHTA and CDR2 FQGNSA. The length of the CDR3 is 12 residues. V was pared by 5 bases and J by 7 bases, with 4 bases of the junction left unmatched. Looking up the rest from reference TRBV7-2 and TRBJ1-2 gives the full variable domain: GAGVSQSPSNKVTEKGKDVELRCDPISGHTALYWYRQSLGQGLEFLIYFQGNSAPDKSGLPSDRFSAERTGGSVSTLTIQRTQQEDSAVYLCASSPDRVGYTFGSGTRLTVV.